Listed below are T cell receptor beta chains from one sample, sequenced in a study of memory CD4+ T cells and cytomegalovirus serostatus. Data came from immunoSEQ multiplex PCR; TCRdb stores just in-frame clones and leaves some out. The table lists about 80,000 clones, roughly 80% of them singletons. Sequencing was performed on memory CD4+ T cells from blood. The receptors originated from an adult in good health and CMV-seronegative. Each CDR3 is given with its conserved first and last residue. The order of the fields is clone size, D gene, J gene, V gene, CDR3 protein, CDR3 DNA. The D gene is left open where the match is weak. Some rows have no size entry. The others give once, few or many, or a class for an expanded clone.

size: -; D: TRBD1; J: TRBJ1-6; V: TRBV10-1; CDR3: CASGTGKNNSPLHF; DNA: TGCGCCAGCGGGACAGGGAAAAACAATTCACCCCTCCACTTT
size: -; D: TRBD1; J: TRBJ2-5; V: TRBV10-3; CDR3: CAISRDRQETQYF; DNA: TGTGCCATCAGCCGGGACAGACAAGAGACCCAGTACTTC
size: -; D: TRBD2; J: TRBJ2-3; V: TRBV7-3; CDR3: CASSPLAGGRSDTQYF; DNA: TGTGCCAGCAGCCCGCTAGCGGGGGGGCGGTCAGATACGCAGTATTTT
size: -; D: TRBD2; J: TRBJ2-2; V: TRBV4-2; CDR3: CASSQGTSGEVGELFF; DNA: TGTGCCAGCAGCCAGGGGACTAGCGGGGAGGTCGGGGAGCTGTTTTTT
size: -; D: -; J: TRBJ1-5; V: TRBV9; CDR3: CASGREYDQPQHF; DNA: TGTGCCAGTGGGAGGGAGTACGATCAGCCCCAGCATTTT
size: -; D: -; J: TRBJ1-1; V: TRBV7-9; CDR3: CASSEGVQGYSAFF; DNA: TGTGCCAGCAGCGAAGGCGTACAGGGTTATTCAGCTTTCTTT
size: -; D: -; J: TRBJ1-2; V: TRBV6-6; CDR3: CASTPGTDPKSYTF; DNA: TGTGCCAGCACCCCCGGGACGGATCCTAAGAGCTACACCTTC
size: -; D: -; J: TRBJ1-4; V: TRBV5-1; CDR3: CASSLGDGAEKLFF; DNA: TGCGCCAGCAGCTTGGGGGACGGTGCCGAAAAACTGTTTTTT
size: -; D: TRBD1; J: TRBJ1-2; V: TRBV10-3; CDR3: CAINQQGAYGYTF; DNA: TGTGCCATCAACCAACAGGGGGCCTATGGCTACACCTTC
size: few; D: -; J: TRBJ2-5; V: TRBV2; CDR3: CASSDWSPQGSQYF; DNA: TGTGCCAGCAGTGATTGGTCTCCTCAGGGGTCCCAGTACTTC
size: -; D: -; J: TRBJ2-5; V: TRBV7-9; CDR3: CASTRLREQETQYF; DNA: TGTGCCAGCACCCGTTTGAGGGAACAAGAGACCCAGTACTTC
size: -; D: -; J: TRBJ2-7; V: TRBV6-1; CDR3: CASSEGYEQYF; DNA: TGTGCCAGCAGTGAGGGCTACGAGCAGTACTTC
size: -; D: -; J: TRBJ1-1; V: TRBV5-6; CDR3: CASSRTEAMNTEAFF; DNA: TGTGCCAGCAGCCGAACAGAGGCCATGAACACTGAAGCTTTCTTT
size: -; D: TRBD1; J: TRBJ1-2; V: TRBV5-1; CDR3: CASSSEDRGNYGYTF; DNA: TGCGCCAGCAGCTCGGAAGACAGGGGAAACTATGGCTACACCTTC
size: -; D: -; J: TRBJ1-1; V: TRBV7-9; CDR3: CASSLVGGGAEAFF; DNA: TGTGCCAGCAGCTTAGTGGGTGGGGGAGCTGAAGCTTTCTTT
size: -; D: -; J: TRBJ1-5; V: TRBV30; CDR3: CAWLPRGVDQPQHF; DNA: TGTGCCTGGCTCCCCCGGGGGGTGGATCAGCCCCAGCATTTT
size: -; D: TRBD1; J: TRBJ1-2; V: TRBV27; CDR3: CASSLSYQDRGSGYTF; DNA: TGTGCCAGCAGTTTATCGTATCAGGACAGGGGATCCGGCTACACCTTC
size: -; D: TRBD1; J: TRBJ1-1; V: TRBV14; CDR3: CASSRTGNTEAFF; DNA: TGTGCCAGCAGCAGGACAGGGAACACTGAAGCTTTCTTT
size: -; D: -; J: TRBJ2-3; V: TRBV5-1; CDR3: CASSLARAGSTTDTQYF; DNA: TGCGCCAGCAGCTTGGCCAGGGCTGGGTCGACCACAGATACGCAGTATTTT
size: -; D: -; J: TRBJ1-1; V: TRBV11-2; CDR3: CASSIPGLAGNTEAFF; DNA: TGTGCCAGCAGCATACCGGGACTTGCAGGAAACACTGAAGCTTTCTTT
size: -; D: TRBD1; J: TRBJ2-7; V: TRBV28; CDR3: CASSFPRTGVEQYF; DNA: TGTGCCAGCAGTTTCCCCCGGACAGGGGTCGAGCAGTACTTC
size: -; D: -; J: TRBJ1-2; V: TRBV30; CDR3: CAWDRRVNGYTF; DNA: TGTGCCTGGGACAGAAGGGTCAATGGCTACACCTTC
size: -; D: TRBD2; J: TRBJ2-7; V: TRBV29-1; CDR3: CSVEVLAGGREQYF; DNA: TGCAGCGTTGAAGTACTAGCGGGGGGGCGCGAGCAGTACTTC
size: few; D: TRBD2; J: TRBJ2-7; V: TRBV30; CDR3: CAASGVGESYEQYF; DNA: TGTGCCGCTAGCGGGGTAGGGGAATCCTACGAGCAGTACTTC
size: -; D: -; J: TRBJ1-5; V: TRBV19; CDR3: CASSPGATGQPQHF; DNA: TGTGCCAGTAGCCCCGGGGCCACCGGACAGCCCCAGCATTTT
size: once; D: -; J: TRBJ2-7; V: TRBV27; CDR3: CASSLRRGHEQYF; DNA: TGTGCCAGCAGTTTGCGCAGGGGTCACGAGCAGTACTTC
size: -; D: -; J: TRBJ1-5; V: TRBV30; CDR3: CAWSVSGGGYQPQHF; DNA: TGTGCCTGGAGTGTATCCGGGGGCGGGTATCAGCCCCAGCATTTT
size: -; D: -; J: TRBJ2-5; V: TRBV5-4; CDR3: CASSAGTRETQYF; DNA: TGTGCCAGCAGCGCCGGGACCCGAGAGACCCAGTACTTC
size: -; D: TRBD2; J: TRBJ2-2; V: TRBV28; CDR3: CASSSKGTSGGGELFF; DNA: TGTGCCAGCAGTTCCAAGGGGACTAGCGGGGGTGGGGAGCTGTTTTTT
size: -; D: -; J: TRBJ2-7; V: TRBV5-1; CDR3: CASSKGIRPEGSYEQYF; DNA: TGCGCCAGCAGCAAGGGAATCCGCCCAGAAGGCTCCTACGAGCAGTACTTC
size: -; D: -; J: TRBJ1-1; V: TRBV7-3; CDR3: CASSANGGGTEAFF; DNA: TGTGCCAGCAGCGCTAATGGAGGAGGGACTGAAGCTTTCTTT
size: -; D: -; J: TRBJ2-7; V: TRBV18; CDR3: CASSPGSEQYF; DNA: TGTGCCAGCTCTCCCGGGAGCGAGCAGTACTTC
size: -; D: -; J: TRBJ1-4; V: TRBV6-5; CDR3: CASSFSYTRPEKLFF; DNA: TGTGCCAGCAGCTTCTCTTATACCCGCCCTGAAAAACTGTTTTTT
size: -; D: -; J: TRBJ1-1; V: TRBV6-5; CDR3: CASRESSTEAFF; DNA: TGTGCCAGCAGGGAATCGAGCACTGAAGCTTTCTTT
size: -; D: -; J: TRBJ1-1; V: TRBV5-1; CDR3: CASSLDTRGTEAFF; DNA: TGCGCCAGCAGCTTAGACACGAGGGGGACTGAAGCTTTCTTT
size: -; D: TRBD2; J: TRBJ2-7; V: TRBV18; CDR3: CASSPASGGPIDF; DNA: TGTGCCAGCTCACCCGCTAGCGGGGGCCCAATCGACTTC
size: -; D: -; J: TRBJ1-2; V: TRBV5-1; CDR3: CASSSLTGYGGYTF; DNA: TGCGCCAGCAGCTCTTTGACAGGCTATGGAGGCTACACCTTC
size: -; D: TRBD2; J: TRBJ2-1; V: TRBV7-2; CDR3: CASSQTSGGYNEQFF; DNA: TGTGCCAGCAGCCAAACTAGCGGGGGCTACAATGAGCAGTTCTTC
size: -; D: TRBD2; J: TRBJ2-1; V: TRBV10-3; CDR3: CAISDGLAGGPDEQFF; DNA: TGTGCCATCAGTGATGGACTAGCGGGGGGGCCTGATGAGCAGTTCTTC
size: once; D: TRBD1; J: TRBJ1-2; V: TRBV6-5; CDR3: CASSYSRQGVYGYTF; DNA: TGTGCCAGCAGTTACTCGCGACAGGGGGTATATGGCTACACCTTC
size: -; D: -; J: TRBJ1-1; V: TRBV6-5; CDR3: CASSPREGDTEAFF; DNA: TGTGCCAGCAGTCCCAGGGAGGGTGACACTGAAGCTTTCTTT
size: -; D: TRBD1; J: TRBJ2-7; V: TRBV19; CDR3: CASSKRTGGAYEQYF; DNA: TGTGCCAGTAGCAAACGGACAGGGGGGGCCTACGAGCAGTACTTC
size: -; D: TRBD2; J: TRBJ2-2; V: TRBV4-3; CDR3: CASSQWGLAGSPGELFF; DNA: TGCGCCAGCAGCCAATGGGGGCTAGCGGGATCACCCGGGGAGCTGTTTTTT
size: -; D: -; J: TRBJ2-1; V: TRBV10-2; CDR3: CASSEIRRDYNEQFF; DNA: TGCGCCAGCAGTGAGATCCGTAGAGACTACAATGAGCAGTTCTTC
size: -; D: TRBD1; J: TRBJ2-4; V: TRBV4-1; CDR3: CASSRYAGTGGNIQYF; DNA: TGCGCCAGCAGCCGATACGCCGGGACAGGGGGAAACATTCAGTACTTC
size: -; D: -; J: TRBJ1-5; V: TRBV4-2; CDR3: CASSQLGGDNQPQHF; DNA: TGTGCCAGCAGCCAACTCGGTGGGGATAATCAGCCCCAGCATTTT
size: -; D: -; J: TRBJ1-1; V: TRBV7-9; CDR3: CASSYDRNTEAFF; DNA: TGTGCCAGCAGCTACGACAGGAACACTGAAGCTTTCTTT
size: -; D: -; J: TRBJ2-6; V: TRBV19; CDR3: CASSKWVLSGANVLTF; DNA: TGTGCCAGTAGTAAGTGGGTCCTCTCTGGGGCCAACGTCCTGACTTTC
size: -; D: -; J: TRBJ1-4; V: TRBV7-2; CDR3: CASSLSEKLFF; DNA: TGTGCCAGCAGCTTGTCCGAAAAACTGTTTTTT
size: -; D: -; J: TRBJ1-4; V: TRBV9; CDR3: CASSVGPATNEKLFF; DNA: TGTGCCAGCAGCGTAGGCCCGGCAACTAATGAAAAACTGTTTTTT
size: few; D: -; J: TRBJ1-1; V: TRBV4-1; CDR3: CASRGWTTNTEAFF; DNA: TGCGCCAGCAGGGGCTGGACAACGAACACTGAAGCTTTCTTT